The 32 T cell receptor beta chains below were found in one sample sequenced in a study of T cell responses to AZD1222 COVID-19 vaccine. The method was immunoSEQ multiplex PCR; TCRdb's version includes in-frame clones alone and lacks a portion of them. The sample holds more than 120,000 clones; around 84% are singletons and the top ten take around 5.1%. The sample was peripheral blood, taken 28 days after the second AZD1222 dose. The receptors derive from an adult who received the AZD1222 COVID-19 vaccine.

This chain joins TRBV3-1 (or the pseudogene TRBV3-2) and TRBJ2-7; D not certain. CDR3 length equals 13 residues. Trimming stripped 1 base from V and 6 bases from J, with 10 bases between. Germline loops: CDR1 LGHDT, CDR2 YNNKEL (reference sequence). This chain's CDR3 is CASSQVVTGEQYF. As DNA, the CDR3 is TGTGCCAGCAGCCAAGTCGTAACGGGCGAGCAGTACTTC.

The chain has TRBV6-5 and TRBJ1-4; no clear D gene. Trimming pared 7 bases from V and 5 bases from J, leaving 17 bases between. This CDR3 comprises 15 residues. Germline loops: CDR1 MNHEY, CDR2 SVGAGI. The CDR3 coding sequence is TGTGCCAGCACGTTAGGCGGCAGGCAAAATGAAAAACTGTTTTTT. Its translation: CASTLGGRQNEKLFF.

This chain joins TRBV27 and TRBJ2-1; D gene ambiguous. The V and J ends lost 6 bases and 7 bases respectively, with 19 bases between them. Germline V CDR1 and CDR2: MNHEY, SMNVEV (reference sequence). The CDR3 loop spans 15 amino acids. The CDR3 protein is CASRKPGTKGNEQFF. Written as DNA, the CDR3 is TGTGCCAGCAGAAAGCCAGGCACAAAGGGTAATGAGCAGTTCTTC.

The chain joins TRBV6-5 to TRBJ2-7; maybe TRBD2 (5 bases). CDR1 and CDR2 from the germline V gene are MNHEY and SVGAGI. Deletions cut 10 bases from V and 3 bases from J, with 16 bases between. CDR3 length: 13 residues. CDR3 residues: CATSKEEGYEQYF. In DNA, the CDR3 is TGTGCCACCTCGAAAGAAGAGGGCTACGAGCAGTACTTC.

This clone was recorded once. V is TRBV9 and J is TRBJ2-3; D may be TRBD2 (6 bases). Germline-derived CDR1 and CDR2 are SGDLS and YYNGEE. V was shortened by 3 bases and J by 4 bases, with 9 bases between the two germline ends. The CDR3 runs 13 residues. The CDR3 spells CASSEGTADTQYF. The CDR3 region has the DNA TGTGCCAGCAGCGAGGGGACTGCAGATACGCAGTATTTT.

The chain couples TRBV11-2 to TRBJ1-4; D perhaps matches TRBD1 (5 bases). Per germline, CDR1 SGHAT and CDR2 FQNNGV. The CDR3 extends over 14 amino acids. Trimming removed 2 bases from V and 8 bases from J, with 12 bases in between. The CDR3 sequence: CASSLWGEREKLFF. CDR3 in DNA: TGTGCCAGCAGCTTATGGGGGGAAAGGGAAAAACTGTTTTTT.

This rearrangement joins TRBV24-1 to TRBJ2-7; the D gene is possibly TRBD1 (6 bases). The CDR3 runs to 13 residues. The germline CDR1 and CDR2 sequences are KGHDR and SFDVKD. Trimming left V 2 bases short and J 5 bases short, with 9 bases between. This CDR3 reads CATSDWTEDEQYF. Written as DNA, the CDR3 is TGTGCCACCAGTGATTGGACAGAAGACGAGCAGTACTTC.

The rearrangement joins TRBV5-1 to TRBJ1-1; D call uncertain. With 0 bases removed from V and 0 bases from J, the gap between germline ends came to 3 bases. In germline, CDR1 is SGHRS, CDR2 YFSETQ. The CDR3 has 13 amino acids. The CDR3 protein is CASSLVVNTEAFF. CDR3 nucleotide sequence: TGCGCCAGCAGCTTGGTCGTGAACACTGAAGCTTTCTTT.

This chain links TRBV6-6 with TRBJ2-1; 7 nucleotides line up with TRBD2. V lost 10 bases, J lost 5 bases, and 5 bases stayed unmatched. CDR3 length: 12 residues. The V gene's germline CDR1 is MNHNY and CDR2 SVGAGI (reference sequence). The CDR3 protein is CATQGGNNEQFF. The CDR3 DNA sequence: TGTGCCACCCAGGGAGGGAACAATGAGCAGTTCTTC.

J is TRBJ2-1 and V is TRBV12-3 or TRBV12-4; D remains ambiguous. V gave up 3 bases and J gave up 5 bases, with 5 bases separating them. There are 12 residues in the CDR3. The CDR3 reads CASSFYNNEQFF. CDR3 sequence (DNA): TGTGCCAGCAGTTTTTACAACAATGAGCAGTTCTTC.

Comments on this clone: Other DNA sequences of this sample code for an identical CDR3. V and J are TRBV12-3 or TRBV12-4 and TRBJ1-2; 12 positions agree with TRBD1. The CDR3 totals 13 residues. The V and J ends lost 5 bases and 11 bases, in that order; junction bases with no gene match: 6. CDR3 sequence reads: CASSLGTGGGYTF. CDR3 sequence (DNA): TGTGCCAGCAGTCTAGGGACAGGGGGCGGATACACCTTC.

The rearrangement links TRBV6-6 to TRBJ2-1; 12 nucleotides match TRBD2. J was trimmed by 4 bases and V by 0 bases; bases with no gene match: 1. The length of the CDR3 is 16 residues. CDR1 is MNHNY, CDR2 SVGAGI, per germline (reference sequence). Here the CDR3 reads CASSYSGLAGYNEQFF. CDR3 coding DNA: TGTGCCAGCAGTTACTCGGGACTAGCGGGTTACAATGAGCAGTTCTTC.

The rearrangement uses TRBV7-2 and TRBJ2-2, with TRBD1 as a possible D gene (6 bases). CDR3 length equals 16 residues. V lost 5 bases and J 0 bases, leaving 13 bases between the germline ends. Looked up from germline, CDR1 is SGHTA and CDR2 is FQGNSA. Written as DNA, the CDR3 is TGTGCCAGCAGCCTCCATGGGGGCGCGAACACCGGGGAGCTGTTTTTT. Translated: CASSLHGGANTGELFF.

The gene calls are TRBV9 and TRBJ2-3; 8 bases are a match to TRBD2. The CDR3 has 16 residues. The ends lost 4 bases at V and 4 bases at J; junction bases unmatched: 11. The V gene's germline CDR1 is SGDLS and CDR2 YYNGEE. The CDR3 protein is CASSITGTRSSDTQYF. CDR3 nucleotide sequence: TGTGCCAGCAGCATAACCGGGACTAGGTCCTCAGATACGCAGTATTTT.

This sequence joins TRBV5-1 and TRBJ1-3; no clear D gene. Between the trimmed V and J ends, which lost 0 bases and 0 bases, there was a span of 10 bases. The CDR3 length is 16 residues. The V gene's germline CDR1 is SGHRS and CDR2 YFSETQ. The CDR3 nucleotides read TGCGCCAGCAGCTTGGACGCACCGAGCTCTGGAAACACCATATATTTT. This translates into CASSLDAPSSGNTIYF.

The V call is TRBV9, the J call TRBJ1-2; D might be TRBD1 (5 bases). This CDR3 is built from 13 residues. Trimming left V 0 bases short and J 2 bases short, with 5 bases between. Germline V gene lookup returns CDR1 SGDLS and CDR2 YYNGEE. The CDR3 here is CASSVEGNYGYTF. CDR3 coding DNA: TGTGCCAGCAGCGTAGAGGGGAACTATGGCTACACCTTC.

This chain joins TRBV7-8 and TRBJ1-2; possible D gene TRBD1, 5 bases. Germline CDR1 reads SGHVS; CDR2 reads FQNEAQ. The CDR3 extends over 15 amino acids. Trimming took 5 bases from V and 1 from J, leaving 14 bases between them. The DNA for the CDR3 is TGTGCCAGCAGCACAGAGGGGCATTTTAACTATGGCTACACCTTC. Translating it yields CASSTEGHFNYGYTF.

V usage is TRBV6-1 and J usage is TRBJ1-1, with TRBD1 identical over 7 bases. The ends lost 5 bases at V and 10 bases at J; junction bases unmatched: 7. Germline-derived CDR1 and CDR2 are MNHNS and SASEGT. This CDR3 is 12 amino acids long. CDR3: CASSFQRDRAFF. CDR3 nucleotide sequence: TGTGCCAGCAGTTTCCAACGGGACAGAGCTTTCTTT.

The gene calls are TRBV10-1 and TRBJ1-1; D gene uncertain. The CDR3 runs to 11 residues. V was pared by 2 bases and J by 6 bases, with 4 bases between. Germline V gene data show CDR1 as WNHNN and CDR2 as SYGVQD (reference sequence). The CDR3 region has the DNA TGCGCCAGCAGTGAGGGGCCTGAAGCTTTCTTT. Residues: CASSEGPEAFF.

This rearrangement joins TRBV2 to TRBJ2-6; the D is unclear. The germline V gene has CDR1 SNHLY and CDR2 FYNNEI. V lost 1 base and J 0 bases, leaving 4 bases between the germline ends. The CDR3 length is 15 residues. The CDR3 DNA is TGTGCCAGCAGTGAAGTAAGCTCTGGGGCCAACGTCCTGACTTTC. Encoded protein: CASSEVSSGANVLTF.

The chain employs TRBV3-1 (or the pseudogene TRBV3-2) and TRBJ2-5, with D unresolved. Trimming pared 3 bases from V and 2 bases from J, leaving 7 bases between. The CDR3 sequence is 13 residues long. The germline gives CDR1 LGHDT, CDR2 YNNKEL (reference sequence). The DNA for the CDR3 is TGTGCCAGCAGCCAGGGGATACAAGAGACCCAGTACTTC. Residues: CASSQGIQETQYF.

The V call is TRBV3-1 (or the pseudogene TRBV3-2), the J call TRBJ1-1, with 9 bases that match TRBD1. The V and J ends lost 5 bases and 5 bases, in that order; junction bases with no gene match: 6. CDR1 and CDR2 (germline): LGHDT, YNNKEL (reference sequence). The length of the CDR3 is 14 residues. The CDR3 DNA reads TGTGCCAGCAGCGGGGGGACAGGGATAACTGAAGCTTTCTTT. It encodes CASSGGTGITEAFF.

The chain combines TRBV28 with TRBJ2-7; 8 bases line up with TRBD1. The CDR3 is made up of 17 amino acids. V lost 3 bases and J lost 3; bases outside the gene matches: 13. In germline, CDR1 is MDHEN, CDR2 SYDVKM. This chain's CDR3 is CASSFSSWDRRRYEQYF. In DNA, the CDR3 is TGTGCCAGCAGTTTTTCGTCTTGGGACAGGCGCCGCTACGAGCAGTACTTC.

The rearrangement links TRBV30 to TRBJ1-1; D perhaps matches TRBD1 (5 bases). In germline, CDR1 is GTSNPN, CDR2 SVGIG (reference sequence). The CDR3 has 12 residues. V was clipped by 0 bases and J by 10 bases, with 12 bases between them. The CDR3 coding sequence is TGTGCCTGGAGTGTGATAATCCAGGGAGCTTTCTTT. Protein: CAWSVIIQGAFF.

V gene TRBV11-3 combines with J gene TRBJ2-1; possibly TRBD2 for D (6 bases). Germline-derived CDR1 and CDR2 are SGHNT and YENEEA. V dropped 4 bases and J dropped 1 base, with 11 bases sitting between them. The length of the CDR3 is 15 residues. The CDR3 DNA follows: TGTGCCAGCAGCTCCCACGGGGGTTCCTACAATGAGCAGTTCTTC. It codes for CASSSHGGSYNEQFF.

This clone was counted once. This chain uses TRBV4-2 with TRBJ1-2, with D possibly TRBD1 on 5 matching bases. The V end lost 2 bases, the J end lost 6 bases, and 16 bases lay between the germline ends. This CDR3 is 15 amino acids long. Germline-derived CDR1 and CDR2 are LGHNA and YNFKEQ. The CDR3, as DNA: TGTGCCAGCAGCCAACCCTCGCGACAGTCCCATGGCTACACCTTC. The encoded protein is CASSQPSRQSHGYTF.

The genes are TRBV19 and TRBJ2-5; weak D call: TRBD2 (5 bases). Germline V CDR1 and CDR2: LNHDA, SQIVND (reference sequence). The CDR3 is 16 amino acids. The ends were cut back, 3 bases at V and 5 bases at J, with 19 bases in the middle. In nucleotides, the CDR3 is TGTGCCAGTAGTATCAGCGGTGGGAGTTGGGATGAGACCCAGTACTTC. It codes for CASSISGGSWDETQYF. The whole variable domain, filled in from reference TRBV19 and TRBJ2-5, reads DGGITQSPKYLFRKEGQNVTLSCEQNLNHDAMYWYRQDPGQGLRLIYYSQIVNDFQKGDIAEGYSVSREKKESFPLTVTSAQKNPTAFYLCASSISGGSWDETQYFGPGTRLLVL.

V and J are TRBV5-1 and TRBJ2-2; 10 nucleotides agree with TRBD1. Germline loops: CDR1 SGHRS, CDR2 YFSETQ. The length of the CDR3 is 16 residues. V dropped 8 bases and J dropped 5; count of bases not matched to a gene: 12. The CDR3 sequence: CASRKTGGETTGELFF. The CDR3 nucleotides read TGCGCCAGTAGAAAGACAGGGGGCGAAACAACCGGGGAGCTGTTTTTT.

V usage is TRBV10-2 and J usage is TRBJ1-5, with a possible D match to TRBD1 (5 bases). From germline, CDR1 is WSHSY and CDR2 SAAADI. The CDR3 extends over 14 amino acids. Trimming took 0 bases from V and 4 from J, leaving 7 bases between them. The CDR3 nucleotides read TGCGCCAGCAGTGAGTCGAACAGGAATCAGCCCCAGCATTTT. It yields the protein CASSESNRNQPQHF.

The chain links TRBV6-1 to TRBJ2-5, with D maybe TRBD2 (6 bases). CDR3 length equals 15 residues. V was shortened by 0 bases and J by 1 base, with 9 bases between the two germline ends. Germline lookup yields CDR1 MNHNS and CDR2 SASEGT. Here the CDR3 reads CASSEARGPQETQYF. The CDR3, as DNA: TGTGCCAGCAGTGAAGCGCGGGGTCCCCAAGAGACCCAGTACTTC.

This chain links TRBV30 with TRBJ1-1, with D unresolved. This CDR3 spans 14 amino acids. V was clipped by 0 bases and J by 0 bases, with 8 bases between them. Per the germline V gene, CDR1 is GTSNPN and CDR2 is SVGIG (reference sequence). The CDR3 bases are TGTGCCTGGAGTGTATTGGAGATGAACACTGAAGCTTTCTTT. Translated, it gives CAWSVLEMNTEAFF.

V gene TRBV19 combines with J gene TRBJ1-1, with TRBD1 as a possible D gene (6 bases). Germline V CDR1 and CDR2: LNHDA, SQIVND (reference sequence). With 8 bases removed from V and 3 bases from J, the gap between germline ends came to 31 bases. This CDR3 comprises 19 residues. CDR3 amino acids: CASFYLHRGGSRLDTEAFF. The CDR3 bases are TGTGCCAGTTTCTATCTCCACAGAGGGGGGTCGCGGTTGGACACTGAAGCTTTCTTT. Using reference TRBV19 and TRBJ1-1 for the parts outside the CDR3, the full variable domain is DGGITQSPKYLFRKEGQNVTLSCEQNLNHDAMYWYRQDPGQGLRLIYYSQIVNDFQKGDIAEGYSVSREKKESFPLTVTSAQKNPTAFYLCASFYLHRGGSRLDTEAFFGQGTRLTVV.